A single sample is the source of the 27 T cell receptor beta chains below, sequenced in a study of cytomegalovirus exposure and HLA in healthy donors. Assay: immunoSEQ multiplex PCR; the TCRdb copy retains only in-frame clones and omits some. The table records about 130,000 clones, about 96% of them present only once. The sequencing sample was made of PBMCs. The receptors derive from a man aged 18-30 years in good health and CMV-seronegative.

V gene TRBV27 combines with J gene TRBJ2-5; D might be TRBD2 (5 bases). The CDR3 is 15 amino acids. Germline V gives CDR1 MNHEY, CDR2 SMNVEV (reference sequence). Trimming took off 2 bases at V and 5 bases at J, with 15 bases between the two ends. For the CDR3, the DNA is TGTGCCAGCAGTTTAATGCCCGGGATAGGGGAGACCCAGTACTTC. Translated, it gives CASSLMPGIGETQYF.

This chain uses TRBV7-2 with TRBJ2-7, with 13 bases matching TRBD2. Germline V gene data show CDR1 as SGHTA and CDR2 as FQGNSA. V gave up 5 bases and J gave up 2 bases; unmatched junction bases: 6. The CDR3 extends over 16 amino acids. CDR3: CASSPPTSGRAYEQYF. In DNA, the CDR3 is TGTGCCAGCAGCCCGCCAACTAGCGGGAGGGCCTACGAGCAGTACTTC.

The CDR3 reads CASSLLSGTGVTYEQYF. In nucleotides, the CDR3 is TGTGCCAGCAGCTTGCTCTCTGGGACAGGGGTTACCTACGAGCAGTACTTC. The chain couples TRBV7-6 to TRBJ2-7; 10 nucleotides agree with TRBD1. In germline, CDR1 is SGHVS, CDR2 FNYEAQ. This CDR3 comprises 17 residues. The V and J ends lost 3 bases and 2 bases, in that order; junction bases with no gene match: 10.

J is TRBJ2-2 and V is TRBV10-2; the match to TRBD2 covers 9 bases. The trim removed 5 bases at V and 6 bases at J, leaving 10 bases unmatched. The CDR3 length is 16 residues. Germline CDR1 is WSHSY and CDR2 is SAAADI. The CDR3 spells CASSRGGSGSAGELFF. CDR3 coding DNA: TGCGCCAGCAGTCGGGGAGGTAGCGGGAGCGCCGGGGAGCTGTTTTTT.

V usage is TRBV28 and J usage is TRBJ2-1; possible D gene TRBD1, 6 bases. The CDR3 runs 12 residues. V was clipped by 7 bases and J by 4 bases, with 8 bases between them. CDR1 and CDR2 from the germline V gene are MDHEN and SYDVKM. The CDR3 sequence: CASTGQYNEQFF. The CDR3 nucleotides read TGTGCCAGCACCGGACAGTACAATGAGCAGTTCTTC. The variable domain in full, with the rest retrieved from reference TRBV28 and TRBJ2-1, is DVKVTQSSRYLVKRTGEKVFLECVQDMDHENMFWYRQDPGLGLRLIYFSYDVKMKEKGDIPEGYSVSREKKERFSLILESASTNQTSMYLCASTGQYNEQFFGPGTRLTVL.

This chain connects TRBV7-2 to TRBJ2-1; TRBD1 might be the D (6 bases). CDR1 and CDR2 from the germline V gene are SGHTA and FQGNSA. This CDR3 has 14 residues. Trimming removed 8 bases from V and 5 bases from J, with 16 bases in between. The CDR3 sequence is CASRWQGNNNEQFF. CDR3 in DNA: TGTGCCAGCCGTTGGCAGGGGAATAACAATGAGCAGTTCTTC.

Only one count was recorded for this clone. The chain links TRBV7-9 to TRBJ2-3, with 7 nucleotides matching TRBD2. Germline assignment: CDR1 SEHNR and CDR2 FQNEAQ (reference sequence). CDR3 length: 16 residues. Trimming took 0 bases from V and 4 from J; bases not matched to a gene: 7. CDR3 protein: CASSLALAGVPDTQYF. The CDR3 region has the DNA TGTGCCAGCAGCTTAGCGCTGGCGGGAGTCCCAGATACGCAGTATTTT. The variable domain in full, completed from reference TRBV7-9 and TRBJ2-3, reads DTGVSQNPRHKITKRGQNVTFRCDPISEHNRLYWYRQTLGQGPEFLTYFQNEAQLEKSRLLSDRFSAERPKGSFSTLEIQRTEQGDSAMYLCASSLALAGVPDTQYFGPGTRLTVL.

V and J are TRBV5-5 and TRBJ2-7; 7 bases line up with TRBD1. CDR1 and CDR2 from the germline V gene are SGHKS and YYEKEE (reference sequence). The CDR3 totals 15 residues. After removal of 3 bases from V and 5 bases from J, the junction contained 11 bases not matched to a gene. The CDR3 DNA reads TGTGCCAGCAGCTCCAGATTCGACAGGGTTAACGAGCAGTACTTC. Protein product: CASSSRFDRVNEQYF.

The V call is TRBV11-3, the J call TRBJ2-1; D might be TRBD1 (6 bases). Germline V gene lookup returns CDR1 SGHNT and CDR2 YENEEA. This CDR3 spans 17 amino acids. Trimming took 5 bases from V and 8 from J, leaving 25 bases between them. The CDR3 region is CASSHQVGTLDLDEQFF. For the CDR3, the DNA is TGTGCCAGCAGCCATCAGGTAGGGACACTGGACCTCGATGAGCAGTTCTTC.

This chain connects TRBV29-1 to TRBJ2-3; D is perhaps TRBD2 (7 bases). The CDR3 spans 15 residues. Between the trimmed V and J ends, which lost 7 bases and 7 bases, there was a span of 24 bases. In germline, CDR1 is SQVTM, CDR2 ANQGSEA. In DNA, the CDR3 is TGCAGCGGGGAGGGGGTCAGGGAGATTTTCAATACGCAGTATTTT. Its translation is CSGEGVREIFNTQYF.

The chain combines TRBV7-9 with TRBJ2-3; no clear D. Looked up from germline, CDR1 is SEHNR and CDR2 is FQNEAQ (reference sequence). The CDR3 consists of 13 residues. V lost 4 bases, J lost 2 bases, and 7 bases lay in between. For the CDR3, the DNA is TGTGCCAGCAGCTCTGCGGCCACAGATACGCAGTATTTT. Translation gives CASSSAATDTQYF.

This clone came up a few times. V is TRBV5-1 and J is TRBJ2-3; 14 nucleotides line up with TRBD2. Germline trimming cut 5 bases from V and 5 bases from J; bases unmatched to any gene: 1. Germline V gene data show CDR1 as SGHRS and CDR2 as YFSETQ. The CDR3 is made up of 14 amino acids. CDR3 amino acids: CASRGLAGGDTQYF. Here the CDR3 DNA reads TGCGCCAGCAGAGGACTAGCGGGAGGAGATACGCAGTATTTT.

This chain links TRBV30 with TRBJ2-5; 7 bases line up with TRBD2. Germline-derived CDR1 and CDR2 are GTSNPN and SVGIG (reference sequence). This CDR3 has 14 residues. With 2 bases clipped from V and 6 bases from J, the junction kept 9 bases outside the gene matches. In DNA form, the CDR3 reads TGTGCCTGGAGTTGGTGGGGGGGTCAGAAGACCCAGTACTTC. This translates into CAWSWWGGQKTQYF.

This clone was recorded only once. The chain is built from TRBV7-6 and TRBJ2-1, with D tentatively TRBD1 (6 bases). Trimming cost V 7 bases and J 4 bases, with 17 bases left between them. This CDR3 contains 15 residues. From germline, CDR1 is SGHVS and CDR2 FNYEAQ. The CDR3: CASTINTGPYNEQFF. DNA for the CDR3: TGTGCCAGCACCATTAATACAGGGCCATACAATGAGCAGTTCTTC.

This chain uses TRBV5-1 with TRBJ1-1, with D unresolved. V gave up 0 bases and J gave up 4 bases, with 7 bases separating them. The germline V gene has CDR1 SGHRS and CDR2 YFSETQ. The CDR3 has 13 residues. CDR3 in amino acids: CASSLVSGTEAFF. The CDR3 coding sequence is TGCGCCAGCAGCTTGGTCTCGGGCACTGAAGCTTTCTTT.

This sequence joins TRBV14 and TRBJ1-4; D uncertain. The CDR3 runs 14 residues. Germline V gene sequence: CDR1 SGHDN, CDR2 FVKESK. V gave up 1 base and J gave up 8 bases, with 11 bases separating them. CDR3 amino acids: CASSQAGDGEKLFF. In DNA, the CDR3 is TGTGCCAGCAGCCAAGCCGGGGATGGAGAAAAACTGTTTTTT.

The CDR3 spells CASSPRQLYEQYF. The CDR3 DNA reads TGTGCCAGCAGTCCTCGACAGCTCTACGAGCAGTACTTC. This rearrangement joins TRBV27 to TRBJ2-7; TRBD1 is a possible D gene (5 bases). CDR3 size: 13 residues. The V gene lost 5 bases and the J gene lost 3 bases, with 11 bases spanning the gap. Germline V lookup: CDR1 MNHEY, CDR2 SMNVEV (reference sequence).

This chain links TRBV28 with TRBJ1-1; D might be TRBD1 (6 bases). The CDR3 is 13 amino acids. V lost 5 bases and J lost 8, with 15 bases in between. In germline, CDR1 is MDHEN, CDR2 SYDVKM. CDR3 region: CASSQQGGGEAFF. The CDR3 coding sequence is TGTGCCAGCAGTCAACAGGGAGGGGGAGAAGCTTTCTTT.

For the CDR3, the DNA is TGTGCCAGCAGTTTATACCGTTCTCTGAGGAGGGATGGCTACACCTTC. It encodes CASSLYRSLRRDGYTF. The chain combines TRBV27 with TRBJ1-2; D call uncertain. Germline CDR1 reads MNHEY; CDR2 reads SMNVEV (reference sequence). With 1 base removed from V and 6 bases from J, the gap between germline ends came to 18 bases. The CDR3 loop spans 16 amino acids.

The V and J genes are TRBV25-1 and TRBJ1-5; 9 nucleotides line up with TRBD1. The junction had 9 bases not matched to a gene; V was cut back by 3 bases and J by 6 bases. The CDR3 has 16 amino acids. CDR1 MGHDK and CDR2 SYGVNS come from the germline V gene. The CDR3 spells CASSDIQGAPGQPQHF. The CDR3 region has the DNA TGTGCCAGCAGTGATATACAGGGGGCGCCGGGTCAGCCCCAGCATTTT.

V is TRBV15 and J is TRBJ2-7, with TRBD2 as a possible D gene (7 bases). The germline V gene has CDR1 LNHNV and CDR2 YYDKDF (reference sequence). The CDR3 loop spans 18 amino acids. V was cut by 0 bases and J by 1 base, with 19 bases left in between. CDR3 sequence (DNA): TGTGCCACCAGCAGAGATCAAGGGGGGCTAGCGGAGTCCTACGAGCAGTACTTC. This codes for CATSRDQGGLAESYEQYF.

CDR3 nucleotides: TGTGCCAGCAGGCGACTTACAGATACGCAGTATTTT. Its translation: CASRRLTDTQYF. The chain combines TRBV11-2 with TRBJ2-3; D remains ambiguous. The CDR3 extends over 12 amino acids. The V gene lost 6 bases and the J gene lost 3 bases, with 7 bases spanning the gap. Germline V gene lookup returns CDR1 SGHAT and CDR2 FQNNGV. The full variable domain, with the rest looked up from reference TRBV11-2 and TRBJ2-3, is EAGVAQSPRYKIIEKRQSVAFWCNPISGHATLYWYQQILGQGPKLLIQFQNNGVVDDSQLPKDRFSAERLKGVDSTLKIQPAKLEDSAVYLCASRRLTDTQYFGPGTRLTVL.

This clone was seen a single time. The rearrangement uses TRBV27 and TRBJ1-1; TRBD1 is a possible D gene (6 bases). Germline V gene sequence: CDR1 MNHEY, CDR2 SMNVEV (reference sequence). The CDR3 consists of 14 residues. V lost 7 bases and J lost 7, with 19 bases in between. The CDR3 loop reads CASTRLGGALEAFF. The CDR3 DNA sequence: TGTGCCAGCACCCGATTGGGGGGGGCCCTTGAAGCTTTCTTT.

The chain combines TRBV7-3 with TRBJ2-5, with a possible D match to TRBD2 (6 bases). CDR3 length: 14 amino acids. Germline CDR1 SGHTA, CDR2 FQGTGA. Trimming removed 5 bases at V and 4 bases at J, with 14 bases between. The DNA for the CDR3 is TGTGCCAGCAGCCAGACTAGTGGGAGAGAGACCCAGTACTTC. Amino acid sequence: CASSQTSGRETQYF.

This chain connects TRBV5-4 to TRBJ1-1, with D perhaps TRBD1 (5 bases). V shed 1 base and J shed 4 bases, with 11 bases lying between them. The CDR3 is 14 amino acids. CDR1 SGHNT and CDR2 YYREEE come from the germline V gene (reference sequence). CDR3 bases: TGTGCCAGCAGCTTGACTCAGGGTACCACTGAAGCTTTCTTT. It specifies CASSLTQGTTEAFF.

This clone is a singleton in its sample. The J gene is TRBJ2-7, the V gene TRBV6-6, with D tentatively TRBD2 (6 bases). CDR1 is MNHNY, CDR2 SVGAGI, per germline (reference sequence). The germline V and J ends were trimmed by 4 bases and 5 bases, with 18 bases remaining between them. The CDR3 length is 15 residues. Here the CDR3 reads CASSSRSTRIHEQYF. CDR3 in DNA: TGTGCCAGCAGTTCTCGGTCGACTAGGATCCACGAGCAGTACTTC.

This chain uses TRBV6-5 with TRBJ2-7; 7 nucleotides align to TRBD2. The V gene end was trimmed by 2 bases and the J gene end by 7 bases; junction bases not matched to a gene: 11. This CDR3 has 15 residues. The germline CDR1 and CDR2 sequences are MNHEY and SVGAGI. The CDR3 region has the DNA TGTGCCAGCAGTTACGGTACCCAATCCGGGGGGGAGCAGTACTTC. It yields the protein CASSYGTQSGGEQYF.